This is a list of T cell receptor beta chains from one sample in a study of OX40 agonist ivuxolimab in advanced cancers. Profiling relied on immunoSEQ multiplex PCR, and the TCRdb table lists in-frame clones only, not all of them. The table includes 45,000 or so clones, more than 85% detected once. Sequencing was performed on CD4+ or CD8+ T cells sorted from blood, taken in a trial of the OX40 agonist ivuxolimab. These receptors came from an adult with an advanced solid tumor such as melanoma, head and neck, liver or kidney cancer. CDR3s include the opening cysteine and the closing phenylalanine or tryptophan. Fields, in order: CDR3 protein, CDR3 DNA, V gene, D gene, clone size, J gene. D genes are given only for firm matches. A clone size is listed for some rows: how often the clone was seen (once, few, many), or a class if it is expanded.

CASSLPSLGGGEAFF	TGTGCCAGCAGCTTACCTTCCCTGGGTGGAGGTGAAGCTTTCTTT	TRBV13	-	-	TRBJ1-1
CASSPMFSKGDEQYF	TGTGCCAGCAGCCCCATGTTCAGCAAGGGGGACGAGCAGTACTTC	TRBV7-9	-	once	TRBJ2-7
CASSLSTGPAGVRREFF	TGTGCCAGCAGTCTTAGTACCGGGCCAGCGGGAGTTCGGCGGGAGTTCTTC	TRBV7-8	TRBD2	-	TRBJ2-1
CASSFRDSQINSPLHF	TGCGCCAGCAGCTTCCGGGACAGCCAGATTAATTCACCCCTCCACTTT	TRBV4-1	TRBD1	-	TRBJ1-6
CASSGRQLMNTEAFF	TGTGCCAGCAGTGGACGACAGTTGATGAACACTGAAGCTTTCTTT	TRBV28	-	-	TRBJ1-1
CASSAFTQPQHF	TGTGCCAGCAGCGCCTTTACTCAGCCCCAGCATTTT	TRBV5-6	-	-	TRBJ1-5
CASTGAYEQYF	TGTGCCAGCACCGGGGCATACGAGCAGTACTTC	TRBV6-5	-	-	TRBJ2-7
CAISGEDYGYTF	TGTGCCATCAGTGGCGAGGATTATGGCTACACCTTC	TRBV10-3	-	-	TRBJ1-2
CASSEGGLQPQHF	TGTGCCAGCAGTGAGGGAGGCCTTCAGCCCCAGCATTTT	TRBV25-1	-	-	TRBJ1-5
CASSTRDRGREQYF	TGTGCCAGCAGTACCCGGGACAGGGGGCGGGAGCAGTACTTC	TRBV6-5	TRBD1	-	TRBJ2-7
CASSQEGLAGTTDTQYF	TGCGCCAGCAGCCAAGAAGGGCTAGCGGGGACCACAGATACGCAGTATTTT	TRBV4-1	TRBD2	once	TRBJ2-3
CASSLLAGGPGTGELFF	TGTGCCAGCAGTTTACTAGCGGGAGGGCCTGGGACCGGGGAGCTGTTTTTT	TRBV27	TRBD2	-	TRBJ2-2
CAGGGGENTEAFF	TGTGCTGGAGGGGGAGGCGAGAACACTGAAGCTTTCTTT	TRBV2	-	-	TRBJ1-1
CASSLATGANSPLHF	TGTGCCAGCAGCTTGGCCACTGGGGCTAATTCACCCCTCCACTTT	TRBV5-5	-	-	TRBJ1-6
CASSHFPRSSYNEQFF	TGTGCCAGCAGCCACTTCCCGCGGAGCTCCTACAATGAGCAGTTCTTC	TRBV7-9	-	-	TRBJ2-1
CASSLIRGSLYNEQFF	TGTGCCAGCAGCTTAATCAGAGGGTCTCTCTACAATGAGCAGTTCTTC	TRBV7-8	-	-	TRBJ2-1
CASSWRQVATNEKLFF	TGTGCCAGCAGTTGGAGACAGGTAGCAACTAATGAAAAACTGTTTTTT	TRBV27	-	-	TRBJ1-4
CAAGGGFFDEQFF	TGTGCCGCCGGCGGGGGGTTCTTCGATGAGCAGTTCTTC	TRBV28	TRBD2	-	TRBJ2-1
CAWSVQEKLFF	TGTGCCTGGAGTGTACAGGAAAAACTGTTTTTT	TRBV30	-	-	TRBJ1-4
CASSYSRYQPQHF	TGTGCCAGCAGTTACTCGAGGTATCAGCCCCAGCATTTT	TRBV6-5	-	-	TRBJ1-5
CASSYFVGQPQHF	TGTGCCAGCAGTTACTTCGTCGGTCAGCCCCAGCATTTT	TRBV6-6	-	-	TRBJ1-5
CASSTDSDPQTFMNTEAFF	TGTGCCAGCAGCACGGACAGCGACCCTCAAACATTTATGAACACTGAAGCTTTCTTT	TRBV7-2	-	-	TRBJ1-1
CASGVGGRVKRNTIYF	TGTGCCAGCGGGGTCGGGGGAAGGGTCAAACGAAACACCATATATTTT	TRBV5-6	-	-	TRBJ1-3
CASSGSGPQHF	TGCGCCAGCAGCGGGTCAGGGCCCCAGCATTTT	TRBV4-1	-	-	TRBJ1-5
CASSLEASGRRGETQYF	TGCGCCAGCAGCTTGGAGGCTAGCGGGAGAAGGGGGGAGACCCAGTACTTC	TRBV5-1	TRBD2	once	TRBJ2-5
CASSYGQNTEAFF	TGTGCCAGCAGCTATGGGCAGAACACTGAAGCTTTCTTT	TRBV5-4	-	-	TRBJ1-1
CASSLRDRLEAFF	TGTGCCAGCAGCTTAAGGGACAGGCTTGAAGCTTTCTTT	TRBV5-8	TRBD1	-	TRBJ1-1
CASSISGTARETQYF	TGTGCCAGCAGCATCTCCGGGACCGCACGTGAGACCCAGTACTTC	TRBV2	-	-	TRBJ2-5
CASSIIWNSYEQYF	TGTGCCAGTAGTATAATCTGGAATAGCTACGAGCAGTACTTC	TRBV19	-	-	TRBJ2-7
CASSEGQSLQETQYF	TGTGCCAGCAGCGAGGGACAGAGTCTCCAAGAGACCCAGTACTTC	TRBV6-5	TRBD1	-	TRBJ2-5
CAWSPVGETQYF	TGTGCCTGGAGCCCCGTAGGTGAGACCCAGTACTTC	TRBV30	-	-	TRBJ2-5
CASSPTLAGATDTQYF	TGTGCCAGCAGCCCAACACTAGCGGGGGCCACAGATACGCAGTATTTT	TRBV7-9	TRBD2	-	TRBJ2-3
CASSITGDGSEQYF	TGTGCCAGTAGTATAACAGGCGATGGGTCCGAGCAGTACTTC	TRBV19	-	-	TRBJ2-7
CASSPDRGRGNTIYF	TGTGCCAGCAGCCCCGACAGGGGACGCGGAAACACCATATATTTT	TRBV28	TRBD1	-	TRBJ1-3
CASSIVHPRGEQFF	TGTGCCAGTAGTATAGTTCATCCTAGGGGTGAGCAGTTCTTC	TRBV19	-	-	TRBJ2-1
CASSRSGSKYYEQFF	TGTGCCAGCAGCCGTAGCGGGAGTAAGTACTATGAGCAGTTCTTC	TRBV13	TRBD2	-	TRBJ2-1
CASTASSSGANVLTF	TGTGCCAGCACCGCAAGTAGTTCTGGGGCCAACGTCCTGACTTTC	TRBV6-5	-	-	TRBJ2-6
CASSPPVMVDEQYF	TGTGCCAGCAGCCCCCCGGTAATGGTGGACGAGCAGTACTTC	TRBV7-2	-	-	TRBJ2-7
CASSLEGPSRDEQYF	TGCGCCAGCAGCTTGGAGGGACCCTCACGGGACGAGCAGTACTTC	TRBV5-1	-	-	TRBJ2-7
CASSVMTGSSYNEQFF	TGTGCCAGCAGTGTTATGACAGGGAGCTCCTACAATGAGCAGTTCTTC	TRBV2	TRBD1	few	TRBJ2-1
CATSTGQGASLGNQPQHF	TGTGCCACCAGCACGGGACAGGGGGCGAGTCTAGGCAATCAGCCCCAGCATTTT	TRBV15	TRBD1	-	TRBJ1-5
CASSLTPLGTDTQYF	TGTGCCAGCAGTTTAACCCCCCTTGGCACAGATACGCAGTATTTT	TRBV27	-	-	TRBJ2-3
CASSFPGRTDTQYF	TGTGCCAGCAGTTTCCCAGGCCGCACAGATACGCAGTATTTT	TRBV27	-	-	TRBJ2-3
CASSEVPYNEQFF	TGTGCCAGCAGTGAAGTCCCATACAATGAGCAGTTCTTC	TRBV2	-	few	TRBJ2-1
CASSSGRAPIRGDEQFF	TGTGCCAGCAGCAGTGGGAGGGCGCCCATTCGGGGGGATGAGCAGTTCTTC	TRBV7-9	TRBD2	-	TRBJ2-1
CASSLVGKRETNYGYTF	TGTGCCAGCAGCTTGGTCGGGAAGAGGGAAACTAACTATGGCTACACCTTC	TRBV5-5	-	-	TRBJ1-2
CASSGKTSGRTYEQYF	TGTGCCAGCAGTGGAAAGACTAGCGGGAGAACCTACGAGCAGTACTTC	TRBV25-1	TRBD2	-	TRBJ2-7
CASRPNETYRRTNGYTF	TGTGCCAGTAGGCCGAACGAAACCTACAGGAGAACTAATGGCTACACCTTC	TRBV19	-	-	TRBJ1-2
CAISTPGELEQYF	TGTGCCATCAGTACCCCGGGGGAGCTCGAGCAGTACTTC	TRBV10-3	-	large	TRBJ2-7
CASSSRLAVYTGELFF	TGTGCCAGCAGCTCCCGACTAGCGGTATACACCGGGGAGCTGTTTTTT	TRBV7-8	TRBD2	-	TRBJ2-2
CATKVVGTEAFF	TGTGCCACCAAGGTGGTAGGGACTGAAGCTTTCTTT	TRBV15	-	-	TRBJ1-1
CASSSTSAYTDTQYF	TGTGCCAGCAGCTCGACTAGCGCCTACACAGATACGCAGTATTTT	TRBV27	TRBD2	-	TRBJ2-3
CASSLGQGLISYNSPLHF	TGTGCCAGCAGCTTGGGACAGGGTCTCATCTCCTATAATTCACCCCTCCACTTT	TRBV13	TRBD1	-	TRBJ1-6
CASKAGLYKNIQYF	TGTGCCAGCAAGGCGGGGCTATACAAAAACATTCAGTACTTC	TRBV21-1	-	-	TRBJ2-4
CASKPTGTSEETQYF	TGTGCCAGCAAACCGACAGGGACGAGTGAAGAGACCCAGTACTTC	TRBV6-1	TRBD1	-	TRBJ2-5
CATSSILRDTNNYGYTF	TGTGCCACCAGCAGCATCCTCCGGGACACGAATAACTATGGCTACACCTTC	TRBV15	-	once	TRBJ1-2
CASTLWGGTEAFF	TGTGCCAGCACTCTATGGGGAGGGACTGAAGCTTTCTTT	TRBV6-5	-	-	TRBJ1-1
CASSISRGGTYEQYF	TGTGCCAGTAGTATTTCGAGGGGAGGGACCTACGAGCAGTACTTC	TRBV19	TRBD2	-	TRBJ2-7
CASSPIGRSLENTQYF	TGTGCCAGCTCACCTATTGGCAGGTCCCTTGAGAATACGCAGTATTTT	TRBV18	-	-	TRBJ2-3